These 21 T cell receptor beta chains came from one sample sequenced in a study of tumor and adjacent non-tumor tissue in lung cancer. A modified ARM-PCR protocol with three rounds of nested PCR amplified TCRbeta. TCRdb reanalysed the multiplex PCR reads using MiXCR and keeps one entry per CDR3 protein. The data contain roughly 66,000 distinct CDR3 sequences, 60% to 75% of them singletons. The template was RNA from unsorted bulk tissue. The sequenced sample was lung tumor tissue. The receptors were sampled from a man in his 60s with non-small cell lung cancer.

On this clonotype: Mismatch with germline at one junction end may stem from a read error. The chain links TRBV20-1 to TRBJ1-5; D call uncertain. This CDR3 has 16 amino acids. CDR1 DFQATT and CDR2 SNEGSKA come from the germline V gene (reference sequence). CDR3 residues: CSARDGKPHSNQPQHF. The CDR3, as DNA: TGCAGTGCTAGAGATGGGAAACCACATAGCAATCAGCCCCAACATTTT.

In regard to this clonotype: The junction does not match germline at one end; this may be a read error. CDR3 region: CSVVPGNTDAFF. CDR3 bases: TGCAGCGTTGTACCGGGGAACACTGATGCTTTCTTT. The chain employs TRBV29-1 and TRBJ1-1; no definite D call. Looked up from germline, CDR1 is SQVTM and CDR2 is ANQGSEA. This CDR3 is 12 amino acids long.

The chain joins TRBV12-3 or TRBV12-4 to TRBJ2-7, with 13 bases matching TRBD2. The CDR3 is 17 residues long. The V and J ends lost 5 bases and 10 bases, in that order; junction bases with no gene match: 17. Here the CDR3 reads CASSLTSGRAFAHYQYF. CDR3 nucleotide sequence: TGTGCCAGCAGTCTTACTAGCGGGAGGGCCTTTGCCCACTACCAGTACTTC.

As regards this clonotype: The junction departs from the called germline gene at one end, perhaps through a read error. The V and J genes are TRBV10-2 and TRBJ2-7; possible D gene TRBD1, 6 bases. The CDR3 runs to 13 residues. Germline assignment: CDR1 WSHSY and CDR2 SAAADI. DNA of the CDR3: TGCACCAGCAGTGGCGGCAGGGGCGACGAGCAGTACTTC. It yields the protein CTSSGGRGDEQYF.

The V gene is TRBV20-1, the J gene TRBJ2-1; 9 nucleotides agree with TRBD2. The germline CDR1 and CDR2 sequences are DFQATT and SNEGSKA (reference sequence). The CDR3 runs to 13 residues. V lost 6 bases and J lost 5; bases outside the gene matches: 5. CDR3 region: CSARLAVDNEQFF. CDR3 in DNA: TGCAGTGCGAGACTAGCGGTGGACAATGAGCAGTTCTTC.

For this clonotype: Germline and junction disagree at one end, which may indicate a read error. The V and J genes are TRBV29-1 and TRBJ1-2; D unclear. The CDR3 spans 12 residues. CDR1 is SQVTM, CDR2 ANQGSEA, per germline. For the CDR3, the DNA is TGCAGAGTTGACTGGGATGGCTATGGCTACACCTTC. Encoded protein: CRVDWDGYGYTF.

The sample holds many counts of this clonotype. The gene calls are TRBV7-9 and TRBJ2-3, with 11 bases lining up with TRBD2. This CDR3 contains 15 residues. The V segment lost 5 bases and the J segment 5 bases; nucleotides outside the gene matches: 6. Germline V lookup: CDR1 SEHNR, CDR2 FQNEAQ (reference sequence). DNA of the CDR3: TGTGCCAGCAGCCTGGGGCTAGCGGGAGGAGATACGCAGTATTTT. This gives the protein CASSLGLAGGDTQYF. Based on the CDR3 plus reference TRBV7-9 and TRBJ2-3, the full variable domain is DTGVSQNPRHKITKRGQNVTFRCDPISEHNRLYWYRQTLGQGPEFLTYFQNEAQLEKSRLLSDRFSAERPKGSFSTLEIQRTEQGDSAMYLCASSLGLAGGDTQYFGPGTRLTVL.

In the case of this clonotype: The germline gene is not matched at one end of the junction; a read error may be the cause. The chain recombines TRBV20-1 with TRBJ2-1, with a weak D call TRBD2 (6 bases). In germline, CDR1 is DFQATT, CDR2 SNEGSKA (reference sequence). This CDR3 contains 18 residues. CDR3 DNA: TGCAGTACTAGCAAGGATTCGGAGTGTCCAAGGGACTACAATGAGCAGTTCTTC. Translated: CSTSKDSECPRDYNEQFF.

On this clonotype: Lacking the conserved final phenylalanine or tryptophan, this CDR3 likely reflects a read error. This chain connects TRBV20-1 to TRBJ2-3, with D unclear. The CDR3 is 15 residues long. V lost 7 bases, J lost 2 bases, and 19 bases lay in between. Germline V gene sequence: CDR1 DFQATT, CDR2 SNEGSKA (reference sequence). CDR3 loop: CSVEPHQSATDTQYV. CDR3 nucleotide sequence: TGCAGTGTTGAGCCCCATCAAAGCGCCACAGATACGCAGTATGTT.

This clonotype appeared many times. The chain couples TRBV6-5 to TRBJ1-2, with D uncertain. V was shortened by 8 bases and J by 4 bases, with 11 bases between the two germline ends. The CDR3 extends over 12 amino acids. In germline, CDR1 is MNHEY, CDR2 SVGAGI. CDR3 in amino acids: CASRVTGYGYTF. The CDR3 DNA reads as TGTGCCAGCCGGGTGACGGGCTATGGCTACACCTTC.

The chain employs TRBV29-1 and TRBJ1-1, with D possibly matching TRBD1 (5 bases). CDR1 and CDR2 from the germline V gene are SQVTM and ANQGSEA. V lost 7 bases to trimming and J lost 7 bases, with 19 bases between them. This CDR3 is built from 13 residues. The CDR3 sequence: CSGNTGGDIEAFF. CDR3 bases: TGCAGCGGAAATACGGGGGGAGACATTGAAGCTTTCTTT.

As for this clonotype: One end of the junction fails to match germline, which may point to a read error. This chain uses TRBV6-1 with TRBJ2-7; 10 bases map to TRBD2. This CDR3 region has 13 residues. The germline gives CDR1 MNHNS, CDR2 SASEGT. CDR3 in amino acids: CVSGLAGGYEQYF. The DNA of the CDR3 is TGTGTCAGCGGATTAGCGGGGGGATACGAGCAATACTTC.

On this clonotype itself: The conserved phenylalanine or tryptophan is not found at the CDR3 terminus, so this likely reflects a read error. The rearrangement links TRBV20-1 to TRBJ1-1; D gene unclear. The CDR3 sequence is 14 residues long. Looked up from germline, CDR1 is DFQATT and CDR2 is SNEGSKA (reference sequence). V was clipped by 3 bases and J by 5 bases, with 16 bases between them. The CDR3 bases are TGCAGTGCTAGTGACGGTCAAGGTACAACTGAAGCTTTCTCT. Encoded protein: CSASDGQGTTEAFS.

This clonotype was seen at least ten times. The chain is built from TRBV20-1 and TRBJ2-7; tentatively, D is TRBD1 (6 bases). Germline V gives CDR1 DFQATT, CDR2 SNEGSKA (reference sequence). The length of the CDR3 is 12 residues. V shed 4 bases and J shed 3 bases, with 10 bases lying between them. CDR3: CSATIQGYEQYF. The CDR3 DNA follows: TGCAGTGCTACCATACAGGGCTACGAGCAGTACTTC.

A note on this clonotype: Mismatch with germline at one junction end may stem from a read error. The chain recombines TRBV20-1 with TRBJ2-3, with D maybe TRBD1 (5 bases). The CDR3 has 15 amino acids. Germline loops: CDR1 DFQATT, CDR2 SNEGSKA (reference sequence). The CDR3 spells CSVRTFGRTTGTQYF. CDR3 DNA sequence: TGCAGTGTTAGAACTTTCGGCCGGACCACAGGTACGCAGTATTTT.

Comment on this clonotype: Here the CDR3 omits its conserved ending phenylalanine or tryptophan, so a read error is the likely source. The chain couples TRBV6-6 to TRBJ2-3; D remains ambiguous. In germline, CDR1 is MNHNY, CDR2 SVGAGI (reference sequence). The CDR3 has 11 residues. The CDR3 region has the DNA TGTACCAGCAGAGATACAGATGCGCAGTATTGT. Translated: CTSRDTDAQYC.

Of note for this clonotype: A junction end diverges from the germline sequence, so it may reflect a read error. V and J are TRBV12-3 or TRBV12-4 and TRBJ1-5; 7 bases align to TRBD1. This CDR3 has 14 residues. CDR3 DNA: TGTGCCAGCAGTCCGACAGGGAGCGATCAGACCCAGCATTTT. Its protein product is CASSPTGSDQTQHF.

On this clonotype itself: Given the absence of the conserved phenylalanine or tryptophan at the CDR3 end, a read error is likely. No DNA is shown, since the ends of the CDR3 on it are uncertain; the CDR3 is the one TCRdb lists. This chain uses TRBV6-6 with TRBJ2-2; the table's D call of TRBD1 was not tested on the DNA. In germline, CDR1 is MNHNY, CDR2 SVGAGI (reference sequence). A total of 15 residues make up the CDR3, ends included. CDR3 region: CASSWPGQGPGELVL.

Concerning this clonotype itself: A single base separates this from a much larger clone, so it may be a read error. V is TRBV14 and J is TRBJ2-1, with D perhaps given as TRBD1 or TRBD2 (5 bases each). The germline gives CDR1 SGHDN, CDR2 FVKESK. The CDR3 has 15 residues. V shed 4 bases and J shed 4 bases, with 14 bases lying between them. Here the CDR3 DNA reads TGTGCCAGCAGCCGTTTTAACGGGGCTTACAATGAGCAGTTCTTC. Protein sequence: CASSRFNGAYNEQFF.

Of note for this clonotype: The junction departs from the called germline gene at one end, perhaps through a read error. This chain links TRBV28 with TRBJ2-6; the D gene could be TRBD1 or TRBD2 (5 bases each). The CDR3 runs to 15 residues. The germline CDR1 and CDR2 sequences are MDHEN and SYDVKM. The DNA for the CDR3 is TGTGCCAGTTTCCGGGACGGCTCTAGGGCCGACGTCCTGACTTTC. It specifies CASFRDGSRADVLTF.

On this clonotype: One junction end does not reproduce the germline sequence, and a read error may be involved. The gene calls are TRBV29-1 and TRBJ1-5, with 8 bases matching TRBD1. Per germline, CDR1 SQVTM and CDR2 ANQGSEA. This CDR3 region has 12 residues. The CDR3 coding sequence is TGCAGCGTCGGGGACAGGAGTCAGCCACAGCATTTT. It is translated as CSVGDRSQPQHF.